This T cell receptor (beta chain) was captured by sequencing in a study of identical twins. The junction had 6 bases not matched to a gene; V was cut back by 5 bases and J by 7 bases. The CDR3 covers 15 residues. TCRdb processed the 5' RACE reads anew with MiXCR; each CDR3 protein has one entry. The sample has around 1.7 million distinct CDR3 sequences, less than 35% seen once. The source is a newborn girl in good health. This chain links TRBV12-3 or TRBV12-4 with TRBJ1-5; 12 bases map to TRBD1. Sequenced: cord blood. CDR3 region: CASSLRDRGRQPQHF. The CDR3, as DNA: TGTGCCAGCAGTCTACGGGACAGGGGGCGACAGCCCCAGCATTTT.